These 18 T cell receptor beta chains share one sample of origin, sequenced in a study of radiation and T cells in renal cell carcinoma. Produced via immunoSEQ multiplex PCR; TCRdb's table is partial and in-frame only. Among more than 15,000 clones listed, 50% were seen once. Regarding treatment: 15 Gy SBRT to primary tumor, nephrectomy 4 weeks later. Sequencing was performed on tumor tissue, taken from a patient whose treatment included radiotherapy and nephrectomy. These receptor sequences come from a woman in her sixties with renal cell carcinoma.

The table lists this clone with many counts. This chain links TRBV9 with TRBJ1-2, with D tentatively TRBD1 (6 bases). The ends were cut back, 2 bases at V and 8 bases at J, with 13 bases in the middle. The CDR3 covers 13 residues. Germline CDR1 is SGDLS and CDR2 is YYNGEE. The CDR3 DNA is TGTGCCAGCAGCGTGTCCGGGGGCGACGGCTACACCTTC. It yields the protein CASSVSGGDGYTF.

The chain joins TRBV5-5 to TRBJ1-5; 7 nucleotides align to TRBD1. The CDR3 is 15 residues long. V gave up 4 bases and J gave up 0 bases; unmatched junction bases: 4. Germline CDR1 and CDR2: SGHKS and YYEKEE (reference sequence). CDR3 protein: CASSRGQDSNQPQHF. The CDR3, as DNA: TGTGCCAGCAGCAGAGGACAGGATAGCAATCAGCCCCAGCATTTT.

CDR3 coding DNA: TGTGCCAGCAGCCGAACTTACACAGATACGCAGTATTTT. Its translation is CASSRTYTDTQYF. This chain links TRBV4-2 with TRBJ2-3; D call uncertain. Germline CDR1 LGHNA, CDR2 YNFKEQ. This CDR3 is built from 13 residues. The germline V and J ends were trimmed by 4 bases and 2 bases, with 7 bases remaining between them.

The chain carries TRBV6-6 and TRBJ1-1, with D unresolved. CDR3 length equals 13 residues. Trimming removed 0 bases from V and 5 bases from J, with 7 bases in between. Germline assignment: CDR1 MNHNY and CDR2 SVGAGI (reference sequence). CDR3 DNA sequence: TGTGCCAGCAGTTACTCCTATTCAACTGAAGCTTTCTTT. It yields the protein CASSYSYSTEAFF.

This clone was counted a few times. This chain links TRBV27 with TRBJ2-2, with 9 bases lining up with TRBD1. Germline-derived CDR1 and CDR2 are MNHEY and SMNVEV (reference sequence). V was pared by 6 bases and J by 7 bases, with 6 bases of the junction left unmatched. This CDR3 is built from 14 residues. The DNA for the CDR3 is TGTGCCAGCAGACCACAGGGGGCGGGCGGGGAGCTGTTTTTT. This codes for CASRPQGAGGELFF.

J is TRBJ2-3 and V is TRBV9; no firm D call. The V gene lost 1 base and the J gene lost 4 bases, with 7 bases spanning the gap. Per germline, CDR1 SGDLS and CDR2 YYNGEE. CDR3 size: 13 residues. This chain's CDR3 is CASSVSGADTQYF. DNA for the CDR3: TGTGCCAGCAGCGTATCGGGCGCAGATACGCAGTATTTT.

The J gene is TRBJ2-5, the V gene TRBV19; the D is unclear. This CDR3 is 14 amino acids long. V lost 1 base and J lost 0, with 6 bases in between. CDR1 LNHDA and CDR2 SQIVND come from the germline V gene (reference sequence). DNA for the CDR3: TGTGCCAGTAGTATAGGGGTTAACCAAGAGACCCAGTACTTC. This codes for CASSIGVNQETQYF.

This clone turned up a few times. The CDR3 nucleotides read TGTGCCAGCTCCCCGGGACAGGTTTATAATTCACCCCTCCACTTT. Translating it yields CASSPGQVYNSPLHF. The rearrangement links TRBV6-6 to TRBJ1-6; 8 positions match TRBD1. With 8 bases clipped from V and 4 bases from J, the junction kept 7 bases outside the gene matches. Per germline, CDR1 MNHNY and CDR2 SVGAGI (reference sequence). The CDR3 covers 15 residues.

This clone has at least ten counts. In DNA form, the CDR3 reads TGCGCCAGCAGTGGGGCCGGGACAGGGAGGAATGAGCAGTTCTTC. Protein: CASSGAGTGRNEQFF. V is TRBV10-2 and J is TRBJ2-1; 9 bases agree with TRBD1. Germline-derived CDR1 and CDR2 are WSHSY and SAAADI. The junction had 8 bases not matched to a gene; V was cut back by 4 bases and J by 7 bases. This CDR3 region has 15 residues.

This clone was counted only a few times. V and J are TRBV19 and TRBJ2-1; the match to TRBD2 covers 10 bases. V shed 0 bases and J 4 bases; nucleotides not matched to a gene: 3. CDR3 length: 16 amino acids. CDR1 and CDR2 from the germline V gene are LNHDA and SQIVND (reference sequence). CDR3 region: CASSIELAGSYNEQFF. DNA for the CDR3: TGTGCCAGTAGTATAGAACTAGCGGGGTCATACAATGAGCAGTTCTTC.

The chain joins TRBV6-5 to TRBJ2-2; TRBD1 matches 9 bases. This CDR3 is built from 15 residues. Germline V CDR1 and CDR2: MNHEY, SVGAGI. Trimming cost V 6 bases and J 5 bases; bases outside gene matches: 7. The CDR3 loop reads CASRMGQGRTGELFF. In DNA, the CDR3 is TGTGCCAGCAGGATGGGACAGGGAAGGACCGGGGAGCTGTTTTTT.

This chain joins TRBV5-1 and TRBJ2-2; no clear D gene. The CDR3 is made up of 14 amino acids. Between the trimmed V and J ends, which lost 2 bases and 4 bases, there was a span of 9 bases. Looked up from germline, CDR1 is SGHRS and CDR2 is YFSETQ. The CDR3: CASSLRLGTGELFF. CDR3 nucleotide sequence: TGCGCCAGCAGCTTACGTTTAGGCACCGGGGAGCTGTTTTTT.

This clone was seen a handful of times. The V gene is TRBV11-2, the J gene TRBJ2-5; TRBD2 is a possible D gene (6 bases). Trimming took off 5 bases at V and 5 bases at J, with 18 bases between the two ends. This CDR3 has 15 residues. Per germline, CDR1 SGHAT and CDR2 FQNNGV. CDR3 DNA: TGTGCCAGCAGCCCGTCCCTAGCGTCCTCCGAGACCCAGTACTTC. Its protein product is CASSPSLASSETQYF.

The chain links TRBV2 to TRBJ1-4; D gene ambiguous. The CDR3 is 15 amino acids. Per the germline V gene, CDR1 is SNHLY and CDR2 is FYNNEI. The ends were cut back, 7 bases at V and 1 base at J, with 13 bases in the middle. CDR3 in amino acids: CASNAFAETNEKLFF. CDR3 nucleotide sequence: TGTGCCAGCAATGCCTTTGCGGAAACTAATGAAAAACTGTTTTTT.

V and J are TRBV5-4 and TRBJ2-2, with 7 bases aligning to TRBD1. This CDR3 is built from 16 residues. The germline V gene has CDR1 SGHNT and CDR2 YYREEE (reference sequence). V was clipped by 4 bases and J by 4 bases; unmatched bases: 10. CDR3 sequence: CASSQERGRSTGELFF. The CDR3 region has the DNA TGTGCCAGCAGCCAAGAAAGGGGGCGCAGCACCGGGGAGCTGTTTTTT.

The rearrangement links TRBV30 to TRBJ2-5; a weak D match, TRBD1 (6 bases). The V gene lost 2 bases and the J gene lost 4 bases, with 14 bases spanning the gap. The CDR3 covers 14 residues. The germline gives CDR1 GTSNPN, CDR2 SVGIG (reference sequence). The CDR3 here is CAWSYRVGRETQYF. CDR3 coding DNA: TGTGCCTGGAGTTACAGGGTGGGGCGAGAGACCCAGTACTTC. The full variable domain, rest sourced from reference TRBV30 and TRBJ2-5, is SQTIHQWPATLVQPVGSPLSLECTVEGTSNPNLYWYRQAAGRGLQLLFYSVGIGQISSEVPQNLSASRPQDRQFILSSKKLLLSDSGFYLCAWSYRVGRETQYFGPGTRLLVL.

This chain connects TRBV5-5 to TRBJ1-5, with D possibly being TRBD1 (6 bases). This CDR3 comprises 15 residues. Trimming took 0 bases from V and 11 from J, leaving 18 bases between them. CDR1 is SGHKS, CDR2 YYEKEE, per germline (reference sequence). CDR3 sequence: CASSLDWTAYPAQHF. The DNA of the CDR3 is TGTGCCAGCAGCTTGGACTGGACAGCATACCCGGCCCAGCATTTT.

For this clone: Mismatch with germline at one junction end may stem from a read error. The chain has TRBV7-7 and TRBJ2-5, with TRBD1 matching 10 bases. CDR3 size: 15 residues. Germline lookup yields CDR1 SSHAT and CDR2 FNYEAQ (reference sequence). The CDR3 region is CASSLGTGDAETQYF. As DNA, the CDR3 is TGTGCTAGCAGCTTAGGGACAGGGGATGCGGAGACCCAGTACTTC.